This T cell receptor beta chain was retrieved from a study of blood T cell repertoires in COVID-19. Clones were read by immunoSEQ multiplex PCR, and TCRdb kept only the in-frame ones, dropping some. The table includes under 350,000 clones, about nine tenths detected once. Germline lookup yields CDR1 SGHTA and CDR2 FQGNSA. This CDR3 has 16 amino acids. With 3 bases removed from V and 1 base from J, the gap between germline ends came to 14 bases. This chain connects TRBV7-2 to TRBJ2-3; maybe TRBD2 (6 bases). This receptor was obtained from a man aged 60 to 69 who had recovered from COVID-19. The sequenced material came from PBMCs or T cells enriched from blood (not recorded which). The CDR3 DNA reads as TGTGCCAGCAGCTTCAGACGGGGGTCTGGCACAGATACGCAGTATTTT. Translating gives CASSFRRGSGTDTQYF.